The 13 T cell receptor beta chains below all came from one sample that was sequenced in a study of blood T cell repertoires in COVID-19. Profiled with immunoSEQ multiplex PCR; TCRdb holds only in-frame clones, not every one. The table records 130,000 to 150,000 clones, roughly 76% of them present only once. Input material: peripheral blood. The receptors were sampled from a human donor with acute or convalescent COVID-19. The donor label of this sample is uncertain.

The genes are TRBV18 and TRBJ1-1; the D gene is possibly TRBD1 (5 bases). This CDR3 is built from 13 residues. V was clipped by 6 bases and J by 5 bases, with 13 bases between them. The germline CDR1 and CDR2 sequences are KGHSH and LQKENI. CDR3 nucleotides: TGTGCCAGCTCTAGGGGCTTTTTGACTGAAGCTTTCTTT. Its protein is CASSRGFLTEAFF.

The sample holds many counts of this clone. The chain has TRBV19 and TRBJ1-5; 9 nucleotides align to TRBD1. The ends lost 4 bases at V and 6 bases at J; junction bases unmatched: 7. The CDR3 runs 15 residues. Germline CDR1 and CDR2: LNHDA and SQIVND (reference sequence). CDR3 sequence (DNA): TGTGCCAGTAGTACCCCGGGACAGGGTACTCAGCCCCAGCATTTT. Translation gives CASSTPGQGTQPQHF.

V gene TRBV10-3 combines with J gene TRBJ2-7, with 7 bases fitting TRBD1. CDR1 and CDR2 (germline): ENHRY, SYGVKD. This CDR3 contains 13 residues. Trimming removed 10 bases from V and 3 bases from J; junction bases left unmatched: 9. CDR3 residues: CATSGGQIYEQYF. CDR3 nucleotides: TGTGCCACCTCAGGGGGACAGATCTACGAGCAGTACTTC.

The gene calls are TRBV6-1 and TRBJ2-7, with a possible D match to TRBD1 (6 bases). Trimming took 3 bases from V and 5 from J, leaving 20 bases between them. The germline gives CDR1 MNHNS, CDR2 SASEGT. The CDR3 has 16 amino acids. CDR3 DNA sequence: TGTGCCAGCAGTGAGAATCCGGGTCGGACAGCCCACGAGCAGTACTTC. Amino acids: CASSENPGRTAHEQYF.

The chain has TRBV7-9 and TRBJ2-7; 8 nucleotides match TRBD2. This CDR3 comprises 14 residues. V trimming: 2 bases; J trimming: 3 bases; junction bases outside the gene matches: 3. Germline V CDR1 and CDR2: SEHNR, FQNEAQ (reference sequence). The CDR3 here is CASSLTAGDYEQYV. The CDR3 region has the DNA TGTGCCAGCAGCTTAACAGCGGGAGACTACGAGCAGTACGTC.

This rearrangement joins TRBV4-2 to TRBJ2-7, with 7 bases matching TRBD1. V was pared by 3 bases and J by 0 bases, with 5 bases of the junction left unmatched. Germline assignment: CDR1 LGHNA and CDR2 YNFKEQ. The CDR3 runs 15 residues. The CDR3: CASSQDRRNSYEQYF. In nucleotides, the CDR3 is TGTGCCAGCAGCCAGGACAGGAGAAACTCCTACGAGCAGTACTTC.

This chain uses TRBV5-4 with TRBJ1-1; unclear D gene. Germline CDR1 reads SGHNT; CDR2 reads YYREEE (reference sequence). Trimming shortened V by 4 bases and J by 1 base, and 8 bases separated the two germline ends. This CDR3 has 13 residues. In nucleotides, the CDR3 is TGTGCCAGCAGCCCGGACTGGAACACTGAAGCTTTCTTT. Translation: CASSPDWNTEAFF.

This chain links TRBV11-1 with TRBJ2-7, with 7 bases fitting TRBD2. CDR1 and CDR2 (germline): SGHAT, FQDESV (reference sequence). The CDR3 is 16 residues long. V shed 1 base and J 2 bases; nucleotides not matched to a gene: 8. The CDR3 loop is CASSLGDSRGAYEQYV. In nucleotides, the CDR3 is TGTGCCAGCAGCTTAGGGGACTCCCGGGGGGCCTACGAGCAGTACGTC.

This clone was counted once. The CDR3 nucleotides read TGTGCCAGCGGACAGCCGAACTATGGCTACACCTTC. Its protein product is CASGQPNYGYTF. V and J are TRBV9 and TRBJ1-2; D is possibly TRBD1 (6 bases). The germline V gene has CDR1 SGDLS and CDR2 YYNGEE. CDR3 length equals 12 residues. Trimming stripped 7 bases from V and 2 bases from J, with 9 bases between.

The V gene is TRBV2, the J gene TRBJ1-1; tentative D call: TRBD1 (5 bases). This CDR3 is 13 amino acids long. Trimming took 5 bases from V and 4 from J, leaving 11 bases between them. CDR1 is SNHLY, CDR2 FYNNEI, per germline. In DNA form, the CDR3 reads TGTGCCAGCAGTCTCAGGGTCGCCACTGAAGCTTTCTTT. Protein product: CASSLRVATEAFF.

This clone showed up just once. The V call is TRBV19, the J call TRBJ2-7; tentatively, D is TRBD2 (6 bases). The germline V gene encodes CDR1 LNHDA and CDR2 SQIVND (reference sequence). This CDR3 spans 14 amino acids. Trimming removed 6 bases at V and 7 bases at J, with 19 bases between. For the CDR3, the DNA is TGTGCCAGTAGAACCGGGACTCTCTCGGGGGAGCAGTACTTC. It is translated as CASRTGTLSGEQYF.

The rearrangement links TRBV10-3 to TRBJ1-5; 7 bases are a match to TRBD1. Germline CDR1 and CDR2: ENHRY and SYGVKD. The V segment lost 1 base and the J segment 3 bases; nucleotides outside the gene matches: 6. The CDR3 length is 16 residues. The CDR3, as DNA: TGTGCCATCAGTGAGTTCCCCGGGACAGACAATCAGCCCCAGCATTTT. It codes for CAISEFPGTDNQPQHF.

This chain connects TRBV6-2 or TRBV6-3 to TRBJ1-5; D possibly corresponds to TRBD1 (6 bases). V gave up 4 bases and J gave up 8 bases, with 18 bases separating them. Germline assignment: CDR1 MNHEY and CDR2 SVGEGT. The CDR3 runs to 15 residues. This CDR3 is CASSWGRQGFEPQHF. CDR3 nucleotides: TGTGCCAGCAGTTGGGGGCGGCAGGGGTTTGAGCCCCAGCATTTT.